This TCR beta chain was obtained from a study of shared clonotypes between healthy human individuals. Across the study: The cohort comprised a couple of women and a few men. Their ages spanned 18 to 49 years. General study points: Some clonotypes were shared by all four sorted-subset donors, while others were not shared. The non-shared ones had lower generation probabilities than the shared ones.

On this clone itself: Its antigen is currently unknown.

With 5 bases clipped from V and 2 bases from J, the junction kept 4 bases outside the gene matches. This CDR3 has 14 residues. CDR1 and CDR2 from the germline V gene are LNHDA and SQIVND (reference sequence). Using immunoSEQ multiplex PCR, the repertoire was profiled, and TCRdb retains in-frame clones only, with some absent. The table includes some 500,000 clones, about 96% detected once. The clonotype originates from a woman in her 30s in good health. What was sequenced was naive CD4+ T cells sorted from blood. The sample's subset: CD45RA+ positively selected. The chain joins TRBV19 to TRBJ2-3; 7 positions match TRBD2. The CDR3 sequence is CASSFTSATDTQYF. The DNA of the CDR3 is TGTGCCAGTAGTTTCACTAGCGCCACAGATACGCAGTATTTT.